These 9 T cell receptor beta chains were sequenced from one sample in a study of memory B cells and T cells in multiple sclerosis (dated by TCRdb to the late 2010s). The method was the immunoSEQ multiplex PCR assay. TCRdb's version of the immuneACCESS table is confined to in-frame rearrangements and falls short of the full clone set. An unresolved V gene accounts for under half of the shortfall where checked; the remainder is of unknown origin. Here the sample has about 15,000 clones; about 70% occur a single time. 2.3% of the sample is taken by the ten largest. Specimen: memory (CD45RO+) CD4+ T cells from blood. Interpreted using the paper, the cell subset or site label stands for: CD45RO+ memory T cells sorted from peripheral blood. Receptors originate from a human donor with multiple sclerosis.

V is TRBV30 and J is TRBJ1-3; D gene unclear. Trimming stripped 0 bases from V and 0 bases from J, with 9 bases between. CDR1 is GTSNPN and CDR2 is SVGIG in the germline V gene (reference sequence). The CDR3 consists of 15 residues. CDR3: CAWSVMGGSGNTIYF. The CDR3 DNA reads as TGTGCCTGGAGTGTAATGGGAGGCTCTGGAAACACCATATATTTT.

CDR3 sequence reads: CATSRPGLAGLGEQFF. CDR3 in DNA: TGTGCCACCAGCAGACCGGGACTAGCGGGTTTGGGGGAGCAGTTCTTC. V is TRBV15 and J is TRBJ2-1; 12 bases match TRBD2. Losses at the gene ends were 2 bases for V and 10 bases for J; bases not matched to a gene: 9. Per the germline V gene, CDR1 is LNHNV and CDR2 is YYDKDF (reference sequence). The CDR3 contains 16 residues.

The gene calls are TRBV7-2 and TRBJ2-2, with TRBD2 matching over 7 bases. V was clipped by 0 bases and J by 7 bases; unmatched bases: 8. Germline V gives CDR1 SGHTA, CDR2 FQGNSA. The CDR3 totals 16 residues. CDR3 sequence (DNA): TGTGCCAGCAGCTTAGCCTCACTAGCGTCGGGCGGGGAGCTGTTTTTT. This translates into CASSLASLASGGELFF.

The V gene is TRBV18, the J gene TRBJ2-3; 7 bases agree with TRBD2. Germline values: CDR1 KGHSH, CDR2 LQKENI. The length of the CDR3 is 15 residues. The V and J ends lost 0 bases and 4 bases, in that order; junction bases with no gene match: 4. This CDR3 is CASSPPVGGADTQYF. CDR3 coding DNA: TGTGCCAGCTCACCACCTGTGGGAGGGGCAGATACGCAGTATTTT.

V is TRBV25-1 and J is TRBJ1-1; D is unresolved. Trimming removed 7 bases at V and 5 bases at J, with 14 bases between. The germline gives CDR1 MGHDK, CDR2 SYGVNS. The CDR3 length is 13 residues. The CDR3 spells CASTLDAVTEAFF. DNA of the CDR3: TGTGCCAGCACCTTGGATGCGGTGACTGAAGCTTTCTTT.

Only a few counts were recorded for this clone. The genes are TRBV30 and TRBJ1-3, with 10 bases matching TRBD1. Germline V CDR1 and CDR2: GTSNPN, SVGIG (reference sequence). The V segment lost 5 bases and the J segment 3 bases; nucleotides outside the gene matches: 1. The CDR3 is 13 residues long. CDR3 loop: CAWDRGRGNTIYF. The DNA for the CDR3 is TGTGCCTGGGACAGGGGGCGTGGAAACACCATATATTTT.

The DNA of the CDR3 is TGCGCCAGCAGCACCGGACTAGCGGGGTACCACGAGCAGTACTTC. The encoded protein is CASSTGLAGYHEQYF. This rearrangement joins TRBV5-1 to TRBJ2-7; TRBD2 aligns across 12 bases. Germline V gene sequence: CDR1 SGHRS, CDR2 YFSETQ. This CDR3 spans 15 amino acids. J was trimmed by 5 bases and V by 4 bases; bases with no gene match: 7.

The gene calls are TRBV27 and TRBJ1-1; D unresolved. V was cut by 3 bases and J by 1 base, with 6 bases left in between. The germline CDR1 and CDR2 sequences are MNHEY and SMNVEV (reference sequence). This CDR3 is 13 amino acids long. The CDR3 here is CASSFGGNTEAFF. The CDR3 coding sequence is TGTGCCAGCAGTTTCGGAGGGAACACTGAAGCTTTCTTT.

The gene calls are TRBV28 and TRBJ2-3, with D possibly matching TRBD1 (6 bases). Germline V gene sequence: CDR1 MDHEN, CDR2 SYDVKM. The CDR3 has 15 residues. Deletions cut 3 bases from V and 2 bases from J, with 12 bases between. This chain's CDR3 is CASSFNRAYTDTQYF. Written as DNA, the CDR3 is TGTGCCAGCAGTTTCAACAGGGCCTACACAGATACGCAGTATTTT.